This TCR beta chain emerged from a study of blood T cell repertoires in COVID-19. Study at large: From the United States, Italy and Spain came samples of acute and convalescent COVID-19.

Sequencing was performed with immunoSEQ multiplex PCR; in TCRdb, only in-frame clones are kept and a portion is missing. The sample has approximately 160,000 clones; under 85% are singletons. The CDR3 covers 15 residues. Per germline, CDR1 SGHAT and CDR2 FQNNGV. The trim removed 4 bases at V and 1 base at J, leaving 6 bases unmatched. The receptor's source is a man in his 60s who had recovered from COVID-19. The chain has TRBV11-2 and TRBJ1-1; 7 positions match TRBD1. The sequencing sample was made of peripheral blood. Here the CDR3 reads CASSSGGPTNTEAFF. DNA for the CDR3: TGTGCCAGCAGCTCAGGGGGGCCCACGAACACTGAAGCTTTCTTT.